A single sample is the source of the 30 T cell receptor beta chains below, sequenced in a study of T cells after posttransplantation cyclophosphamide. TCRdb keeps only in-frame clones here, not all; method: immunoSEQ multiplex PCR. The sample contains tens of thousands of clones, none of them singletons. Input material: PBMCs. These receptors all stem from a man in his forties in good health, CMV-negative, and a related stem cell transplant donor.

This clone occurred many times. The gene calls are TRBV5-1 and TRBJ1-2; D uncertain. CDR3 size: 15 residues. The germline V gene has CDR1 SGHRS and CDR2 YFSETQ. The ends were cut back, 0 bases at V and 0 bases at J, with 9 bases in the middle. CDR3 nucleotide sequence: TGCGCCAGCAGCTTGGACGGGTTTTCTAACTATGGCTACACCTTC. Protein sequence: CASSLDGFSNYGYTF.

This clone has a count of ten or more. The chain uses TRBV11-2 and TRBJ1-5; a weak D match, TRBD1 (6 bases). Germline CDR1 reads SGHAT; CDR2 reads FQNNGV. Deletions cut 5 bases from V and 3 bases from J, with 14 bases between. The CDR3 consists of 15 residues. CDR3 DNA: TGTGCCAGCAGCATTTCGACAGGTATCAATCAGCCCCAGCATTTT. Encoded protein: CASSISTGINQPQHF.

This clone was seen many times. The V call is TRBV5-1, the J call TRBJ1-1, with D maybe TRBD1 (5 bases). The germline gives CDR1 SGHRS, CDR2 YFSETQ. V was cut by 1 base and J by 1 base, with 5 bases left in between. CDR3 size: 13 residues. CDR3 residues: CASSLQGNTEAFF. The CDR3 nucleotides are TGCGCCAGCAGCTTGCAGGGGAACACTGAAGCTTTCTTT.

This clone appeared a few times. The chain carries TRBV30 and TRBJ2-3, with 7 bases identical to TRBD1. Per the germline V gene, CDR1 is GTSNPN and CDR2 is SVGIG (reference sequence). This CDR3 is built from 13 residues. V shed 7 bases and J 2 bases; nucleotides not matched to a gene: 6. DNA for the CDR3: TGTGCCTTCTCGACAGGGAACACAGATACGCAGTATTTT. Translation gives CAFSTGNTDTQYF. Full variable domain (remainder filled in from reference TRBV30 and TRBJ2-3): SQTIHQWPATLVQPVGSPLSLECTVEGTSNPNLYWYRQAAGRGLQLLFYSVGIGQISSEVPQNLSASRPQDRQFILSSKKLLLSDSGFYLCAFSTGNTDTQYFGPGTRLTVL.

This clone was seen repeatedly, ten times or more. The chain employs TRBV28 and TRBJ2-3; 11 nucleotides align to TRBD2. CDR1 MDHEN and CDR2 SYDVKM come from the germline V gene. This CDR3 region has 16 residues. V was clipped by 4 bases and J by 1 base; unmatched bases: 4. For the CDR3, the DNA is TGTGCCAGCAGTTCGTTAGCGGGGGGGGGCACAGATACGCAGTATTTT. Residues: CASSSLAGGGTDTQYF.

There are many counts of this clone. The chain recombines TRBV7-9 with TRBJ1-2; no firm D call. CDR1 SEHNR and CDR2 FQNEAQ come from the germline V gene (reference sequence). The V end lost 5 bases, the J end lost 0 bases, and 4 bases lay between the germline ends. This CDR3 contains 12 residues. The CDR3, as DNA: TGTGCCAGCAGCACATCTAACTATGGCTACACCTTC. It is translated as CASSTSNYGYTF.

V gene TRBV6-5 combines with J gene TRBJ1-2; unclear D gene. CDR3 size: 13 residues. V lost 6 bases, J lost 2 bases, and 10 bases lay in between. Germline lookup yields CDR1 MNHEY and CDR2 SVGAGI. CDR3 coding DNA: TGTGCCAGCAGCACAGCACCGAACTATGGCTACACCTTC. Translating gives CASSTAPNYGYTF.

This clone appeared many times. The chain uses TRBV7-2 and TRBJ1-3, with TRBD1 identical over 7 bases. V gave up 5 bases and J gave up 1 base; unmatched junction bases: 14. The germline V gene encodes CDR1 SGHTA and CDR2 FQGNSA. The CDR3 is 18 amino acids. Written as DNA, the CDR3 is TGTGCCAGCAGCCCGCGGAGGGGAGGACAGGAATCTGGAAACACCATATATTTT. Encoded protein: CASSPRRGGQESGNTIYF.

This clone was seen repeatedly, ten times or more. This chain uses TRBV5-1 with TRBJ2-4, with D perhaps TRBD1 (5 bases). Germline CDR1 and CDR2: SGHRS and YFSETQ. The V end was cut by 4 bases, the J end by 1 base, with 21 bases between. The CDR3 has 18 residues. This CDR3 reads CASSLQTTSGSAKNIQYF. CDR3 sequence (DNA): TGCGCCAGCAGCCTCCAGACAACCTCAGGGTCGGCCAAAAACATTCAGTACTTC.

This clone was seen more than once but under ten times. The V call is TRBV9, the J call TRBJ1-6; 7 positions match TRBD1. The CDR3 extends over 15 amino acids. Germline trimming cut 0 bases from V and 10 bases from J; bases unmatched to any gene: 7. Germline V lookup: CDR1 SGDLS, CDR2 YYNGEE. CDR3 amino acids: CASSVGWTGGSPLHF. The CDR3, as DNA: TGTGCCAGCAGCGTAGGGTGGACAGGAGGATCACCCCTCCACTTT.

This clone has a count of ten or more. The gene calls are TRBV19 and TRBJ2-2; TRBD1 matches 7 bases. The V and J ends lost 9 bases and 1 base, in that order; junction bases with no gene match: 2. The CDR3 contains 13 residues. Germline-derived CDR1 and CDR2 are LNHDA and SQIVND (reference sequence). The DNA of the CDR3 is TGTGCCAGCAGACAGGGGAACACCGGGGAGCTGTTTTTT. As protein: CASRQGNTGELFF.

This clone was counted at least ten times. The chain carries TRBV2 and TRBJ2-3; 13 bases fit TRBD2. There are 15 residues in the CDR3. Germline V lookup: CDR1 SNHLY, CDR2 FYNNEI. The V segment lost 6 bases and the J segment 4 bases; nucleotides outside the gene matches: 4. CDR3 residues: CASRRTSGSSDTQYF. The CDR3 nucleotides are TGTGCCAGCAGGAGGACTAGCGGGAGTTCAGATACGCAGTATTTT.

This clone showed up many times. The gene calls are TRBV11-3 and TRBJ2-5; D may be TRBD2 (6 bases). This CDR3 spans 15 amino acids. Germline-derived CDR1 and CDR2 are SGHNT and YENEEA. Trimming pared 4 bases from V and 3 bases from J, leaving 15 bases between. CDR3 nucleotides: TGTGCCAGCAGCTACCGACTTAGCGGTGAAGAGACCCAGTACTTC. Translated, it gives CASSYRLSGEETQYF.

This clone was seen at least ten times. V usage is TRBV6-4 and J usage is TRBJ1-1, with no clear D. CDR3 length: 14 residues. Germline loops: CDR1 MRHNA, CDR2 SNTAGT. Trimming cost V 4 bases and J 3 bases, with 12 bases left between them. DNA of the CDR3: TGTGCCAGCAGTGTTACTCCCTTGGACACTGAAGCTTTCTTT. Translation: CASSVTPLDTEAFF.

The chain couples TRBV7-2 to TRBJ1-5; possible D gene TRBD1, 5 bases. The CDR3 loop spans 15 amino acids. V was shortened by 1 base and J by 7 bases, with 14 bases between the two germline ends. Germline values: CDR1 SGHTA, CDR2 FQGNSA. CDR3 region: CASSLVYGGEQPQHF. The CDR3 coding sequence is TGTGCCAGCAGCTTAGTGTATGGGGGGGAGCAGCCCCAGCATTTT.

This clone was seen repeatedly, ten times or more. The genes are TRBV19 and TRBJ2-3, with 16 bases aligning to TRBD2. V lost 5 bases, J lost 2 bases, and 4 bases stayed unmatched. Germline V lookup: CDR1 LNHDA, CDR2 SQIVND (reference sequence). The CDR3 has 17 residues. CDR3 nucleotides: TGTGCCAGTAGTTGGGGACTAGCGGGAGGGACCACAGATACGCAGTATTTT. Translated: CASSWGLAGGTTDTQYF.

The genes are TRBV6-5 and TRBJ1-6; 10 nucleotides match TRBD1. Unmatched junction bases numbered 6, after V lost 2 bases and J lost 11 bases. The CDR3 has 15 amino acids. Germline V lookup: CDR1 MNHEY, CDR2 SVGAGI. The CDR3 region has the DNA TGTGCCAGCAGTTACACGACAGGGGGCGCGGCACCCCTCCACTTT. This translates into CASSYTTGGAAPLHF.

This clone was observed many times. The chain links TRBV7-3 to TRBJ2-2; 8 bases fit TRBD1. CDR3 length equals 14 residues. V was clipped by 4 bases and J by 6 bases; unmatched bases: 4. Germline values: CDR1 SGHTA, CDR2 FQGTGA. The CDR3: CASSSTGAPGELFF. The CDR3 DNA reads TGTGCCAGCAGCTCGACAGGGGCCCCCGGGGAGCTGTTTTTT.

The CDR3 nucleotides read TGTGCCAGCAACATAAGGGGCGAAGAGACCCAGTACTTC. Translated: CASNIRGEETQYF. The chain recombines TRBV9 with TRBJ2-5, with D possibly matching TRBD1 (5 bases). The CDR3 length is 13 residues. Trimming removed 6 bases from V and 3 bases from J, with 12 bases in between. Germline CDR1 reads SGDLS; CDR2 reads YYNGEE. Full variable domain (missing parts from reference TRBV9 and TRBJ2-5): DSGVTQTPKHLITATGQRVTLRCSPRSGDLSVYWYQQSLDQGLQFLIQYYNGEERAKGNILERFSAQQFPDLHSELNLSSLELGDSALYFCASNIRGEETQYFGPGTRLLVL.

In its sample, this clone was seen many times. The chain couples TRBV5-1 to TRBJ2-2; TRBD1 is a possible D gene (5 bases). Germline V lookup: CDR1 SGHRS, CDR2 YFSETQ. CDR3 size: 15 residues. The V end was cut by 4 bases, the J end by 1 base, with 11 bases between. CDR3 sequence reads: CASSSTTGNTGELFF. The CDR3 DNA follows: TGCGCCAGCAGCAGCACAACAGGGAACACCGGGGAGCTGTTTTTT. The entire variable domain, with the rest obtained from reference TRBV5-1 and TRBJ2-2, is as follows: KAGVTQTPRYLIKTRGQQVTLSCSPISGHRSVSWYQQTPGQGLQFLFEYFSETQRNKGNFPGRFSGRQFSNSRSEMNVSTLELGDSALYLCASSSTTGNTGELFFGEGSRLTVL.

The gene calls are TRBV6-1 and TRBJ2-5; possibly TRBD2 for D (5 bases). Per the germline V gene, CDR1 is MNHNS and CDR2 is SASEGT. The V end lost 4 bases, the J end lost 5 bases, and 11 bases lay between the germline ends. There are 13 residues in the CDR3. The CDR3 is CASSGAPGETQYF. CDR3 coding DNA: TGTGCCAGCAGTGGAGCACCGGGGGAGACCCAGTACTTC.

There are many counts of this clone. The CDR3 DNA is TGTGCCAGCAGCTCTGGACAGCAATACGAGCAGTACTTC. Translating gives CASSSGQQYEQYF. V usage is TRBV5-4 and J usage is TRBJ2-7; tentative D call: TRBD1 (6 bases). The V gene's germline CDR1 is SGHNT and CDR2 YYREEE (reference sequence). The V end was cut by 3 bases, the J end by 4 bases, with 11 bases between. The CDR3 has 13 amino acids.

Many counts were recorded for this clone. The chain combines TRBV9 with TRBJ2-5; D is undetermined. The CDR3 totals 13 residues. Trimming took 0 bases from V and 5 from J, leaving 8 bases between them. Germline CDR1 and CDR2: SGDLS and YYNGEE. CDR3 loop: CASSVGDGETQYF. In DNA form, the CDR3 reads TGTGCCAGCAGCGTAGGCGACGGGGAGACCCAGTACTTC.

This clone came up many times. The gene calls are TRBV6-5 and TRBJ2-5; D is ambiguous. The germline CDR1 and CDR2 sequences are MNHEY and SVGAGI. Trimming took off 0 bases at V and 7 bases at J, with 15 bases between the two ends. CDR3 length equals 15 residues. CDR3 DNA sequence: TGTGCCAGCAGTTACTCAGGCGGATCACTGGGGACCCAGTACTTC. Its translation is CASSYSGGSLGTQYF.

This clone was seen many times. V and J are TRBV7-8 and TRBJ1-1, with a possible D match to TRBD1 (5 bases). The germline V gene has CDR1 SGHVS and CDR2 FQNEAQ. Trimming took off 5 bases at V and 7 bases at J, with 8 bases between the two ends. CDR3 length: 11 residues. The CDR3 DNA sequence: TGTGCCAGCAGCCTTCAGGGTGAAGCTTTCTTT. This sequence encodes CASSLQGEAFF.

This clone came up a few times. J is TRBJ2-2 and V is TRBV15; D gene unclear. CDR3 length: 15 residues. Looked up from germline, CDR1 is LNHNV and CDR2 is YYDKDF (reference sequence). V was clipped by 0 bases and J by 6 bases, with 11 bases between them. The CDR3 is CATSRDLGSAGELFF. CDR3 coding DNA: TGTGCCACCAGCAGAGATCTAGGTTCGGCCGGGGAGCTGTTTTTT.

This clone has at least ten counts. This chain uses TRBV30 with TRBJ2-2; TRBD2 aligns across 8 bases. Germline CDR1 reads GTSNPN; CDR2 reads SVGIG (reference sequence). The CDR3 is 13 amino acids. The V and J ends lost 0 bases and 7 bases, in that order; junction bases with no gene match: 1. The CDR3 bases are TGTGCCTGGAGTGTTAGCGGGGTCGGGGAGCTGTTTTTT. This sequence encodes CAWSVSGVGELFF.

Ten or more counts support this clone. The V gene is TRBV5-4, the J gene TRBJ2-3, with D perhaps matching TRBD1 (6 bases). The CDR3 loop spans 14 amino acids. The germline CDR1 and CDR2 sequences are SGHNT and YYREEE (reference sequence). The V end lost 0 bases, the J end lost 1 base, and 6 bases lay between the germline ends. The DNA of the CDR3 is TGTGCCAGCAGCTTGGAGGGGGGCACAGATACGCAGTATTTT. This encodes CASSLEGGTDTQYF.

J is TRBJ1-6 and V is TRBV6-5, with 7 bases lining up with TRBD1. Germline CDR1 reads MNHEY; CDR2 reads SVGAGI. The CDR3 covers 14 residues. V trimming: 1 base; J trimming: 8 bases; junction bases outside the gene matches: 2. CDR3: CASSYWDSDSPLHF. Written as DNA, the CDR3 is TGTGCCAGCAGTTACTGGGACAGCGATTCACCCCTCCACTTT.

This clone was picked up many times. The V call is TRBV10-3, the J call TRBJ2-1, with D hard to call. This CDR3 region has 15 residues. CDR1 and CDR2 from the germline V gene are ENHRY and SYGVKD. The ends were cut back, 7 bases at V and 2 bases at J, with 15 bases in the middle. The CDR3 DNA follows: TGTGCCATCAAAGACTCCGTTCAAACCTACAATGAGCAGTTCTTC. Protein product: CAIKDSVQTYNEQFF.